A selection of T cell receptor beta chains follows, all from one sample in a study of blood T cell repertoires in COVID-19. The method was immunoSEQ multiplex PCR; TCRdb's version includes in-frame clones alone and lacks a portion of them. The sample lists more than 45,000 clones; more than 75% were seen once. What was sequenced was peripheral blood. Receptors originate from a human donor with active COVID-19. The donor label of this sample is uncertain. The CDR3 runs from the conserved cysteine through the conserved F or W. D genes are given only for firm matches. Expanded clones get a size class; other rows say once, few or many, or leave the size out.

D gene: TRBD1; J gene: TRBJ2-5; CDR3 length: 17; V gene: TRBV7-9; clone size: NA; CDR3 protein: CASSSPAVTGKQETQYF; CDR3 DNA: TGTGCCAGCAGCAGCCCGGCAGTGACAGGGAAACAAGAGACCCAGTACTTC
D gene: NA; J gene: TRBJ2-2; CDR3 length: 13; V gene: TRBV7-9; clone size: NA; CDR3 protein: CASSLALTGELFF; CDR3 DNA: TGTGCCAGCAGCTTAGCCCTGACCGGGGAGCTGTTTTTT
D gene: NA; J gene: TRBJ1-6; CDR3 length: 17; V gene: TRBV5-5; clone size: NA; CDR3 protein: CASSFETTVRIDSPLHF; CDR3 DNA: TGTGCCAGCAGCTTCGAGACGACAGTAAGAATTGATTCACCCCTCCACTTT
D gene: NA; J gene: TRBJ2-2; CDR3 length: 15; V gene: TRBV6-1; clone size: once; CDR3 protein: CASSEYRGNTGELFF; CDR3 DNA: TGTGCCAGCAGTGAATATCGGGGGAACACCGGGGAGCTGTTTTTT
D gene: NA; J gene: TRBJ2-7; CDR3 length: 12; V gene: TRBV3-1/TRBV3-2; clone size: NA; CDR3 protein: CASSQAFYEQYF; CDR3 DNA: TGTGCCAGCAGCCAAGCCTTCTACGAGCAGTACTTC
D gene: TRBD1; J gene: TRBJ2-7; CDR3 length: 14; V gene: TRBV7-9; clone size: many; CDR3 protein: CASSRQGTAYEQYF; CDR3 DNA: TGTGCCAGCAGCCGACAGGGGACGGCCTACGAGCAGTACTTC
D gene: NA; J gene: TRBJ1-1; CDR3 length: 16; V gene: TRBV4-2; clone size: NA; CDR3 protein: CASSQVTGIVNTEAFF; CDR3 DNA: TGTGCCAGCAGCCAAGTTACAGGGATTGTCAACACTGAAGCTTTCTTT
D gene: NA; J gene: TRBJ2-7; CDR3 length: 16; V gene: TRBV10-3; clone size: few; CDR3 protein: CAISPGSGHSFYEQYF; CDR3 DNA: TGTGCCATCAGTCCTGGATCGGGACATTCATTTTACGAGCAGTACTTC
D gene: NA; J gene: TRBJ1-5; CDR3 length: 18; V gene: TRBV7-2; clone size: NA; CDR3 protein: CASSLGLRIGQSNQPQHF; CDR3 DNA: TGTGCCAGCAGCTTAGGGTTGCGTATCGGACAGAGCAATCAGCCCCAGCATTTT
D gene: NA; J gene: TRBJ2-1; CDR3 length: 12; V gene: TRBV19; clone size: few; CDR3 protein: CASSIPQSEQFF; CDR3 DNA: TGTGCCAGTAGTATACCACAGTCGGAGCAGTTCTTC
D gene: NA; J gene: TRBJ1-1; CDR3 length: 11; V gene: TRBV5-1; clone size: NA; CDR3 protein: CASSGQAVPFF; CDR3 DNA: TGCGCCAGCAGCGGGCAAGCAGTACCTTTCTTT
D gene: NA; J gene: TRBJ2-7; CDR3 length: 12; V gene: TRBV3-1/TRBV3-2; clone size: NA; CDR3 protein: CASSRTGRGQYF; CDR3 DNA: TGTGCCAGCAGTCGAACCGGGAGAGGGCAGTACTTC
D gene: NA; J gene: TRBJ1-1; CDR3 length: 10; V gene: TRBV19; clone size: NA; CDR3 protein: CSAGNTEAFF; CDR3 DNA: TGTTCGGCGGGGAACACTGAAGCTTTCTTT
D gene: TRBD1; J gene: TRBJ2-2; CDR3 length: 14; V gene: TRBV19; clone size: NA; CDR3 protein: CASSIQGTAGELFF; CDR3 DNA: TGTGCCAGTAGCATACAGGGGACGGCCGGGGAGCTGTTTTTT
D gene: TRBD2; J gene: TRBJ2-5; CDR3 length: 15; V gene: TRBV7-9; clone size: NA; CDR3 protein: CASSPIAGGQETQYF; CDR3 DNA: TGTGCCAGCAGCCCTATAGCGGGGGGGCAAGAGACCCAGTACTTC
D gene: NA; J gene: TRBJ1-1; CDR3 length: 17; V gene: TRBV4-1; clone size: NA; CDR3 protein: CASSQRGGRLGNTEAFF; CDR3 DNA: TGCGCCAGCAGCCAACGGGGGGGCCGACTCGGGAACACTGAAGCTTTCTTT
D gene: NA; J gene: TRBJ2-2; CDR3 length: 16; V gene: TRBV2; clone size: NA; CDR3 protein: CASGGGGHSNTGELFF; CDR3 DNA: TGTGCCAGCGGGGGCGGGGGTCACTCGAACACCGGGGAGCTGTTTTTT
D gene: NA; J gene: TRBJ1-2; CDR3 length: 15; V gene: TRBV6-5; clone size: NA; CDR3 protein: CASNNPGQTNYGYTF; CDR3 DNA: TGTGCCAGCAACAACCCAGGACAGACCAACTATGGCTACACCTTC